One TCR beta chain is described in this entry. The data were taken from a study of blood T cell repertoires in COVID-19. Study-level information: The cDNA or gDNA used as material had been derived from T cells, B-cell-depleted T cells, or PBMCs.

Patients from Seattle were sampled longitudinally, starting during active infection. Clones were read by immunoSEQ multiplex PCR, and TCRdb kept only the in-frame ones, dropping some. This sample has more than 150,000 clones, with more than 80% found just once. This CDR3 spans 14 amino acids. Germline-derived CDR1 and CDR2 are SGHDT and YYEEEE. The V and J ends lost 2 bases and 5 bases, in that order; junction bases with no gene match: 6. The clonotype was recovered from a woman of 80 years or more with COVID-19, enrolled during active disease. The source material was peripheral blood. The V gene is TRBV5-6, the J gene TRBJ1-2; 7 nucleotides align to TRBD1. In DNA, the CDR3 is TGTGCCAGCAGCTTTTCAGGGGGTCATTATGGCTACACCTTC. It codes for CASSFSGGHYGYTF. Together with reference TRBV5-6 and TRBJ1-2, the CDR3 gives the full variable domain: DAGVTQSPTHLIKTRGQQVTLRCSPKSGHDTVSWYQQALGQGPQFIFQYYEEEERQRGNFPDRFSGHQFPNYSSELNVNALLLGDSALYLCASSFSGGHYGYTFGSGTRLTVV.